These 30 T cell receptor beta chains originate from one sample sequenced in a study of graft-versus-host responses after intestinal transplantation. This table comes from immunoSEQ multiplex PCR, and its TCRdb copy is limited to in-frame clones, with some not included. The profile shows 15,000 to 20,000 clones, roughly 90% of them singletons. Sequencing used PBMCs, obtained less than 400 days after transplant. Source of these receptors: a human patient who received an intestinal transplant, so some T cells may come from the graft donor.

The CDR3 here is CASSYTGELFF. CDR3 bases: TGTGCCAGCAGCTACACCGGGGAGCTGTTTTTT. The V and J genes are TRBV7-9 and TRBJ2-2; no clear D. Per the germline V gene, CDR1 is SEHNR and CDR2 is FQNEAQ (reference sequence). Trimming took 4 bases from V and 3 from J, leaving 0 bases between them. This CDR3 is 11 amino acids long.

CDR3: CASTEGGQPQHF. The DNA of the CDR3 is TGTGCCAGCACCGAGGGAGGGCAGCCCCAGCATTTT. J is TRBJ1-5 and V is TRBV2; unclear D gene. The V gene lost 7 bases and the J gene lost 7 bases, with 11 bases spanning the gap. Germline lookup yields CDR1 SNHLY and CDR2 FYNNEI. The CDR3 consists of 12 residues. Based on the CDR3 plus reference TRBV2 and TRBJ1-5, the full variable domain is EPEVTQTPSHQVTQMGQEVILRCVPISNHLYFYWYRQILGQKVEFLVSFYNNEISEKSEIFDDQFSVERPDGSNFTLKIRSTKLEDSAMYFCASTEGGQPQHFGDGTRLSIL.

The V call is TRBV29-1, the J call TRBJ2-1; 9 bases line up with TRBD2. The CDR3 is 14 residues long. V was pared by 8 bases and J by 8 bases, with 13 bases of the junction left unmatched. CDR1 and CDR2 from the germline V gene are SQVTM and ANQGSEA. For the CDR3, the DNA is TGCAGCATTCCCCCGTGGGCTAGCGGGGATGAGCAGTTCTTC. Amino acid sequence: CSIPPWASGDEQFF.

The sample holds one count of this clone. In nucleotides, the CDR3 is TGTGCCAGCAGCTTACCGACTCCGGGACAGGAGAACACTGAAGCTTTCTTT. Its protein is CASSLPTPGQENTEAFF. J is TRBJ1-1 and V is TRBV13; TRBD1 agrees at 8 bases. This CDR3 is 17 amino acids long. From germline, CDR1 is PRHDT and CDR2 FYEKMQ (reference sequence). With V trimmed by 2 bases and J by 1 base, 9 bases remained unmatched.

This chain uses TRBV6-5 with TRBJ2-5; 9 bases are shared with TRBD2. The CDR3 covers 15 residues. Germline V gene lookup returns CDR1 MNHEY and CDR2 SVGAGI. Trimming took 6 bases from V and 2 from J; bases not matched to a gene: 7. The CDR3 sequence is CASSQTSGSQETQYF. CDR3 DNA sequence: TGTGCCAGCAGCCAGACTAGCGGCTCTCAAGAGACCCAGTACTTC.

The V and J genes are TRBV6-1 and TRBJ2-3; 8 positions match TRBD2. CDR1 is MNHNS, CDR2 SASEGT, per germline. The CDR3 is 15 residues long. J lost 3 bases, V lost 7 bases, and 9 bases had no gene match. The CDR3 region has the DNA TGTGCCAGCACGATCCTGGCGGGGGGAACAGATACGCAGTATTTT. Translation gives CASTILAGGTDTQYF.

The chain couples TRBV4-1 to TRBJ1-2; D is undetermined. The CDR3 covers 12 residues. From germline, CDR1 is MGHRA and CDR2 YSYEKL. The V and J ends lost 0 bases and 6 bases respectively, with 5 bases between them. The CDR3 is CASSQDTNGYTF. Written as DNA, the CDR3 is TGCGCCAGCAGCCAAGACACAAATGGCTACACCTTC.

The rearrangement joins TRBV9 to TRBJ2-2; 9 bases line up with TRBD1. V was pared by 3 bases and J by 0 bases, with 3 bases of the junction left unmatched. Germline V gives CDR1 SGDLS, CDR2 YYNGEE. There are 16 residues in the CDR3. The DNA for the CDR3 is TGTGCCAGCAGCGCCGGACAGGGGTCGAACACCGGGGAGCTGTTTTTT. It yields the protein CASSAGQGSNTGELFF.

The chain has TRBV6-6 and TRBJ2-3; D gene unclear. Trimming removed 6 bases at V and 0 bases at J, with 13 bases between. The CDR3 sequence is 15 residues long. The germline V gene encodes CDR1 MNHNY and CDR2 SVGAGI (reference sequence). The CDR3 loop reads CASRKTTSSTDTQYF. In DNA, the CDR3 is TGTGCCAGCAGAAAAACGACGTCTAGCACAGATACGCAGTATTTT.

The chain couples TRBV5-1 to TRBJ2-2, with 11 nucleotides matching TRBD1. With 5 bases clipped from V and 4 bases from J, the junction kept 10 bases outside the gene matches. CDR1 and CDR2 from the germline V gene are SGHRS and YFSETQ. The CDR3 totals 17 residues. The CDR3 protein is CASRTVAGQGVTGELFF. The CDR3 DNA reads as TGCGCCAGCAGAACCGTAGCGGGACAGGGGGTCACCGGGGAGCTGTTTTTT.

The chain is built from TRBV19 and TRBJ2-5; 10 bases are a match to TRBD2. Germline CDR1 is LNHDA and CDR2 is SQIVND (reference sequence). The length of the CDR3 is 15 residues. The V segment lost 5 bases and the J segment 4 bases; nucleotides outside the gene matches: 7. The CDR3 bases are TGTGCCAGTAGTGCTAGCGGGAGATTAGGAGAGACCCAGTACTTC. Translating it yields CASSASGRLGETQYF.

The chain recombines TRBV11-2 with TRBJ2-1; 14 bases line up with TRBD2. The junction had 6 bases not matched to a gene; V was cut back by 4 bases and J by 7 bases. The V gene's germline CDR1 is SGHAT and CDR2 FQNNGV. This CDR3 spans 16 amino acids. Here the CDR3 DNA reads TGTGCCAGCAGCTCTAGACTAGCGGGAGGGCCGAATGAGCAGTTCTTC. This gives the protein CASSSRLAGGPNEQFF.

This sequence joins TRBV2 and TRBJ2-7; D might be TRBD2 (6 bases). The ends were cut back, 1 base at V and 2 bases at J, with 12 bases in the middle. CDR1 and CDR2 from the germline V gene are SNHLY and FYNNEI. The CDR3 runs to 15 residues. The CDR3 protein is CASSEVEGRAYEQYF. The CDR3 DNA reads as TGTGCCAGCAGTGAAGTGGAGGGCAGGGCCTACGAGCAGTACTTC.

This clone was observed a few times. This chain uses TRBV2 with TRBJ2-7; D is unclear. The CDR3 extends over 14 amino acids. V was shortened by 8 bases and J by 5 bases, with 19 bases between the two germline ends. The germline CDR1 and CDR2 sequences are SNHLY and FYNNEI. CDR3 in DNA: TGTGCCAGCGGGGATTACATGCTCTATGACGAGCAGTACTTC. This encodes CASGDYMLYDEQYF.

This chain uses TRBV7-9 with TRBJ2-1; TRBD2 agrees at 8 bases. There are 14 residues in the CDR3. Germline loops: CDR1 SEHNR, CDR2 FQNEAQ (reference sequence). Losses at the gene ends were 1 base for V and 8 bases for J; bases not matched to a gene: 4. CDR3 sequence reads: CASSLGWREDEQFF. The CDR3 DNA reads as TGTGCCAGCAGCTTAGGGTGGCGGGAGGATGAGCAGTTCTTC.

The chain carries TRBV23-1 and TRBJ2-7; 10 bases map to TRBD1. TRBV23-1 carries the ORF label, with uncertain function. CDR3 size: 17 residues. V was pared by 0 bases and J by 5 bases, with 10 bases of the junction left unmatched. For the CDR3, the DNA is TGCGCCAGCAGTCAATCGTCGGAGGGGACAGGGGACCACGAGCAGTACTTC. Translating gives CASSQSSEGTGDHEQYF.

The J gene is TRBJ2-7, the V gene TRBV10-1, with 9 bases aligning to TRBD1. The CDR3 is 11 amino acids. J was trimmed by 6 bases and V by 6 bases; bases with no gene match: 0. Germline V gene sequence: CDR1 WNHNN, CDR2 SYGVQD (reference sequence). As DNA, the CDR3 is TGCGCCAGCAGGGACAGGGGCGAGCAGTACTTC. Protein: CASRDRGEQYF.

The chain recombines TRBV4-2 with TRBJ2-7, with 9 bases aligning to TRBD2. The germline V gene has CDR1 LGHNA and CDR2 YNFKEQ. CDR3 length: 16 residues. The V and J ends lost 1 base and 4 bases, in that order; junction bases with no gene match: 8. The CDR3 region has the DNA TGTGCCAGCAGCCAAGCTAGGGCTAGCGGGGTTTACGAGCAGTACTTC. Translated, it gives CASSQARASGVYEQYF.

This chain connects TRBV30 to TRBJ1-2; possibly TRBD1 for D (6 bases). The CDR3 totals 12 residues. Trimming cost V 3 bases and J 8 bases, with 13 bases left between them. Germline CDR1 and CDR2: GTSNPN and SVGIG (reference sequence). Here the CDR3 reads CAWSAGGGGYTF. The CDR3 DNA follows: TGTGCCTGGAGCGCGGGGGGCGGGGGCTACACCTTC.

V gene TRBV5-4 combines with J gene TRBJ2-5, with TRBD2 identical over 12 bases. Germline assignment: CDR1 SGHNT and CDR2 YYREEE (reference sequence). CDR3 size: 16 residues. V was pared by 4 bases and J by 5 bases, with 9 bases of the junction left unmatched. The CDR3 DNA reads as TGTGCCAGCAGCCTGGGACTAGCGGGTTATAGGGAGACCCAGTACTTC. Translated: CASSLGLAGYRETQYF.

The chain couples TRBV6-6 to TRBJ1-1, with 8 bases matching TRBD1. J gave up 6 bases and V 6 bases, and 6 bases lay outside the gene matches. This CDR3 has 13 amino acids. The germline V gene has CDR1 MNHNY and CDR2 SVGAGI (reference sequence). CDR3 sequence: CASSRGQGAEAFF. The CDR3 DNA reads TGTGCCAGCAGCAGGGGGCAGGGAGCTGAAGCTTTCTTT.

J is TRBJ2-1 and V is TRBV13; 11 bases match TRBD2. CDR3 length equals 15 residues. J gave up 10 bases and V 4 bases, and 9 bases lay outside the gene matches. CDR1 and CDR2 (germline): PRHDT, FYEKMQ (reference sequence). CDR3 residues: CASSSISGRAEEQFF. In nucleotides, the CDR3 is TGTGCCAGCAGCTCAATTAGCGGGAGGGCCGAGGAGCAGTTCTTC.

V usage is TRBV7-9 and J usage is TRBJ1-3; tentative D call: TRBD1 (6 bases). Looked up from germline, CDR1 is SEHNR and CDR2 is FQNEAQ (reference sequence). With 4 bases removed from V and 3 bases from J, the gap between germline ends came to 16 bases. This CDR3 spans 16 amino acids. This CDR3 reads CASSSTWGRGGNTIYF. The CDR3 bases are TGTGCCAGCAGCTCTACCTGGGGGCGCGGTGGAAACACCATATATTTT.

J is TRBJ2-7 and V is TRBV18; 7 nucleotides align to TRBD2. Unmatched junction bases numbered 4, after V lost 4 bases and J lost 7 bases. From germline, CDR1 is KGHSH and CDR2 LQKENI. The CDR3 loop spans 12 amino acids. The CDR3, as DNA: TGTGCCAGCTCACGCTGGACTAGTGAGCAGTACTTC. Residues: CASSRWTSEQYF.

This clone was counted a single time. This sequence joins TRBV4-2 and TRBJ1-2; 8 nucleotides match TRBD1. J lost 4 bases, V lost 1 base, and 8 bases had no gene match. The length of the CDR3 is 16 residues. The germline V gene encodes CDR1 LGHNA and CDR2 YNFKEQ. CDR3 bases: TGTGCCAGCAGCCAAGCCGGACAGGGCCCCAGCTATGGCTACACCTTC. This sequence encodes CASSQAGQGPSYGYTF.

The chain is built from TRBV4-2 and TRBJ1-1, with a possible D match to TRBD1 (5 bases). V was clipped by 0 bases and J by 0 bases, with 8 bases between them. CDR1 is LGHNA, CDR2 YNFKEQ, per germline. The CDR3 is made up of 15 amino acids. The CDR3 spells CASSQDGGVNTEAFF. CDR3 in DNA: TGTGCCAGCAGCCAAGATGGGGGAGTGAACACTGAAGCTTTCTTT.

The genes are TRBV2 and TRBJ2-3; no reliable D call. CDR3 length: 12 amino acids. Trimming shortened V by 4 bases and J by 3 bases, and 5 bases separated the two germline ends. Per the germline V gene, CDR1 is SNHLY and CDR2 is FYNNEI. The DNA of the CDR3 is TGTGCCAGCAGTGTAAGGACAGATACGCAGTATTTT. The encoded protein is CASSVRTDTQYF.

The V gene is TRBV13, the J gene TRBJ1-6; 10 nucleotides align to TRBD1. The CDR3 runs 14 residues. V lost 5 bases and J lost 9; bases outside the gene matches: 4. Germline V gene lookup returns CDR1 PRHDT and CDR2 FYEKMQ (reference sequence). CDR3 nucleotides: TGTGCCAGCAGCCCCCGGACAGGGGGTTCACCCCTCCACTTT. This encodes CASSPRTGGSPLHF.

V and J are TRBV6-4 and TRBJ2-3; 8 nucleotides agree with TRBD2. Germline CDR1 and CDR2: MRHNA and SNTAGT. V lost 6 bases, J lost 1 base, and 6 bases stayed unmatched. This CDR3 has 15 residues. In DNA, the CDR3 is TGTGCCAGCAGCCAGGTGACTAGCGGCACAGATACGCAGTATTTT. Encoded protein: CASSQVTSGTDTQYF.

This rearrangement joins TRBV7-9 to TRBJ2-5; 7 nucleotides match TRBD1. The DNA end is a closer match to TRBJ2-7, so the J assignment may be wrong. Germline V lookup: CDR1 SEHNR, CDR2 FQNEAQ (reference sequence). The CDR3 totals 16 residues. CDR3 residues: CASSRPIGTEAYEQYF. The CDR3 DNA reads TGTGCCAGCAGCAGGCCTATCGGGACAGAGGCCTACGAGCAGTACTTC.